This T cell receptor beta chain was sequenced during a study of blood T cell repertoires in COVID-19. Overall study: Acute and convalescent COVID-19 specimens originated in the United States, Italy and Spain. From T cells, B-cell-depleted T cells, or PBMCs came the material, which was cDNA or gDNA.

In the source study's methods: Amplifying reference gene primers gave estimates of nucleated cell counts. The assay was immunoSEQ multiplex PCR, and TCRdb's table has in-frame clones only and misses some. The V and J calls and clone size are taken from that table; D and trimming were inferred from the DNA. The sample holds about 180,000 clones; 75% to 90% are singletons and the top ten take over 2.5%. Sequences were obtained from peripheral blood. This TCR derives from a man aged 55 to 70 with acute or convalescent COVID-19.

CDR3 nucleotides: TGCGCCAGCAGCCAAGTCCCTCGACTAGCGGGAGAGCCCTACGAGCAGTACTTC. Translated, it gives CASSQVPRLAGEPYEQYF. The chain combines TRBV4-3 with TRBJ2-7, with TRBD2 identical over 12 bases. J lost 2 bases, V lost 1 base, and 9 bases had no gene match. The germline CDR1 and CDR2 sequences are LGHNA and YSLEER. The CDR3 consists of 18 residues.